This is a list of T cell receptor beta chains from one sample in a study of response to subunit inactivated influenza vaccine. MiXCR, run by TCRdb on the RT-PCR reads, gives a single entry per CDR3 protein. The repertoire consists of approximately 700,000 distinct CDR3 sequences, with approximately 14% occurring once and the leading ten covering around 10%. The material sequenced was PBMCs from blood, taken about 11 days after vaccination. The source of these receptors is a man aged 50-59 years who received an inactivated influenza vaccine. CDR3s include the opening cysteine and the closing phenylalanine or tryptophan. Fields, in order: CDR3 length, V gene, CDR3 protein.

length: 17; V: TRBV20-1; CDR3: CSARVSGGGPRNQPQHF
length: 15; V: TRBV12-3/TRBV12-4; CDR3: CASSPPRQGPGELFF
length: 14; V: TRBV2; CDR3: CASSEGTGIYEQYF
length: 15; V: TRBV2; CDR3: CASSEIEQGSGELFF
length: 14; V: TRBV28; CDR3: CASSIGPFPEKLFF
length: 14; V: TRBV7-8; CDR3: CASSLFRGLDTQYF
length: 14; V: TRBV10-2; CDR3: CATSGLAEEETQYF
length: 12; V: TRBV3-1; CDR3: CASSQRGGEQYF
length: 12; V: TRBV20-1; CDR3: CSAKLDSDTQYF
length: 13; V: TRBV7-9; CDR3: CASSPTARYEQFF
length: 12; V: TRBV29-1; CDR3: CSVLTSWNEQFF
length: 13; V: TRBV20-1; CDR3: CSASDRATYEQYF
length: 13; V: TRBV11-2; CDR3: CASRISGRETQYF
length: 15; V: TRBV12-3/TRBV12-4; CDR3: CASSIDRVPLDEQYF
length: 13; V: TRBV13; CDR3: CASSPPRDDTQYF
length: 16; V: TRBV3-1; CDR3: CASSQGPPGGGYGYTF
length: 15; V: TRBV21-1; CDR3: CASSKQGQGESEQYF
length: 12; V: TRBV12-3/TRBV12-4; CDR3: CASSMDKETQYF
length: 13; V: TRBV4-3; CDR3: CASSQEGLGEQFF
length: 14; V: TRBV29-1; CDR3: CSVARTRGPGELFF
length: 14; V: TRBV12-3/TRBV12-4; CDR3: CASSLLGGNQPQHF
length: 14; V: TRBV7-8; CDR3: CASSPHKVGNTIYF
length: 19; V: TRBV3-1; CDR3: CASSPSGLAGAYGGDTQYF
length: 15; V: TRBV9; CDR3: CASSPLGGTNEKLFF
length: 15; V: TRBV20-1; CDR3: CSALSRDNLGNTIYF
length: 16; V: TRBV20-1; CDR3: CSARAPLGGSSYEQYF
length: 15; V: TRBV25-1; CDR3: CASSNLGGGGEKLFF
length: 13; V: TRBV6-5; CDR3: CASSFPGTGRTFF
length: 17; V: TRBV2; CDR3: CASSDPHDYGPTGELFF
length: 14; V: TRBV7-6; CDR3: CASSLGGQGDTQYF
length: 18; V: TRBV5-5; CDR3: CASSLQGRLTATNEKLFF
length: 18; V: TRBV12-3/TRBV12-4; CDR3: CASSSQNPTGTGGYEQYF
length: 12; V: TRBV28; CDR3: CASTPGGQPQHF
length: 13; V: TRBV5-1; CDR3: CASSWVADYEQYF
length: 15; V: TRBV6-2/TRBV6-3; CDR3: CASSYPTRGSYEQYF
length: 12; V: TRBV6-1; CDR3: CASSEYSYGYTF
length: 13; V: TRBV20-1; CDR3: CSARGGNTGELFF
length: 14; V: TRBV12-3/TRBV12-4; CDR3: CASSFTGRAYGYTF
length: 16; V: TRBV5-1; CDR3: CASSSELAGGPETQYF
length: 13; V: TRBV29-1; CDR3: CSGTSGLGNEQFF
length: 12; V: TRBV6-5; CDR3: CASTSGGNTQYF
length: 16; V: TRBV7-9; CDR3: CASSRTGFDLGHEQFF
length: 15; V: TRBV15; CDR3: CATSRGGVTNEKLFF
length: 16; V: TRBV7-8; CDR3: CASSFRPSGTQETQYF
length: 13; V: TRBV28; CDR3: CASSEGAGETQYF
length: 14; V: TRBV6-2/TRBV6-3; CDR3: CASSYSVWTGELFF
length: 17; V: TRBV12-3/TRBV12-4; CDR3: CASSPPVGSPNTGELFF
length: 13; V: TRBV6-5; CDR3: CASSYQTLETQYF
length: 15; V: TRBV6-5; CDR3: CASSYSRLSYNEQFF
length: 14; V: TRBV7-2; CDR3: CASSFVTVQETQYF
length: 15; V: TRBV5-1; CDR3: CASSTGPRRQETQYF
length: 17; V: TRBV4-2; CDR3: CASSQASASGLTGELFF
length: 16; V: TRBV3-1; CDR3: CASSPTGTRSTGELFF
length: 15; V: TRBV7-2; CDR3: CASSKEGTANYGYTF
length: 13; V: TRBV7-3; CDR3: CASSRDTKDTQYF
length: 14; V: TRBV27; CDR3: CASTSGSGRMALHF
length: 15; V: TRBV2; CDR3: CASTEVRASTGELFF
length: 14; V: TRBV3-1; CDR3: CASSQFNRNTEAFF